The clone carrying this T cell receptor beta chain was found a few times. Its antigen is undetermined. The germline CDR1 and CDR2 sequences are SGHRS and YFSETQ. V dropped 0 bases and J dropped 2; count of bases not matched to a gene: 6. The CDR3 has 16 amino acids. The repertoire was sequenced with immunoSEQ multiplex PCR; TCRdb's copy has only in-frame clones and lacks some. The sample comprises about 26,000 clones, approximately 91% of which are singletons, and around 15% rests with the top ten. The record originates from a study of T cells in localized non-small cell lung cancer. Study-wide results and caveats: Out of the top 100 tumor clones, a median about 50 were seen in adjacent lung. As only one tumor region underwent sequencing, heterogeneity remains possible. Uninvolved nearby lung showed the greatest T cell clonality, exceeding that found in tumor.

This chain uses TRBV5-1 with TRBJ2-5; 8 bases match TRBD2. This specimen consisted of peripheral blood, obtained before any cancer treatment. This receptor was taken from a female donor of 60 years or more with stage II squamous cell lung carcinoma. The CDR3 protein is CASSLASGLLQETQYF. DNA of the CDR3: TGCGCCAGCAGCTTGGCTAGCGGGCTCCTTCAAGAGACCCAGTACTTC.